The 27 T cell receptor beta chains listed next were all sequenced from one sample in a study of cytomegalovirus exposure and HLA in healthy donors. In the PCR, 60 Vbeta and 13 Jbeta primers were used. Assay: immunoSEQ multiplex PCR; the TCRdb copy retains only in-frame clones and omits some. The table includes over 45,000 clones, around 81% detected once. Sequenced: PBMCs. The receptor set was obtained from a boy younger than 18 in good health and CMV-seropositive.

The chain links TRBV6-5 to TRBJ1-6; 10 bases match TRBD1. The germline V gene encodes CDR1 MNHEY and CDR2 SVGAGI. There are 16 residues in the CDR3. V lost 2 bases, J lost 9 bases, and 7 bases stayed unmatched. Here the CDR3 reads CASSYPSGQGVSPLHF. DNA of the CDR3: TGTGCCAGCAGTTACCCCTCCGGACAGGGGGTTTCACCCCTCCACTTT.

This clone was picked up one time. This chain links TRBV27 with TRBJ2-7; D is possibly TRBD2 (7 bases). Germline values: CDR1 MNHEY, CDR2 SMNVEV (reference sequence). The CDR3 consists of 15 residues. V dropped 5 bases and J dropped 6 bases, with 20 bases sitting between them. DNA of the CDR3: TGTGCCAGCAGTCCGAGGGGGGGCCCAGGCACCGAGCAGTACTTC. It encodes CASSPRGGPGTEQYF.

The CDR3 loop reads CASSLARDRGYSPLHF. The CDR3 nucleotides are TGTGCCAGCAGCCTCGCCCGGGACAGGGGTTATTCACCCCTCCACTTT. The chain couples TRBV4-2 to TRBJ1-6; 10 bases agree with TRBD1. Germline V gives CDR1 LGHNA, CDR2 YNFKEQ. The CDR3 totals 16 residues. Germline trimming cut 4 bases from V and 8 bases from J; bases unmatched to any gene: 8.

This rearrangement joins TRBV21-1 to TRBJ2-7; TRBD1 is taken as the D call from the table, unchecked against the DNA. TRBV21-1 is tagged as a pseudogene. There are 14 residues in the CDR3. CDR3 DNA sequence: TGTGCCAGCAGCACTCCGGGACAGGGGAATCAGCAGTACTTC. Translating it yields CASSTPGQGNQQYF.

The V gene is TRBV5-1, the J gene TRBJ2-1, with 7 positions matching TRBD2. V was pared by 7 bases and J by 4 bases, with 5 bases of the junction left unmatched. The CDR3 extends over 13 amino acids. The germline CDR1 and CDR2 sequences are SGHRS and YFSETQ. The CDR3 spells CASAGVGYNEQFF. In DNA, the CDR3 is TGCGCCAGCGCGGGGGTAGGGTACAATGAGCAGTTCTTC.

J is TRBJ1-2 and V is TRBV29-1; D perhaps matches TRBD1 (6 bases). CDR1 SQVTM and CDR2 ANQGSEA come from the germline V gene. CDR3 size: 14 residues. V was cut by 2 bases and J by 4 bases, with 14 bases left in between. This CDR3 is CSVERETGAYGYTF. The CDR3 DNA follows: TGCAGCGTTGAAAGGGAGACAGGTGCCTATGGCTACACCTTC.

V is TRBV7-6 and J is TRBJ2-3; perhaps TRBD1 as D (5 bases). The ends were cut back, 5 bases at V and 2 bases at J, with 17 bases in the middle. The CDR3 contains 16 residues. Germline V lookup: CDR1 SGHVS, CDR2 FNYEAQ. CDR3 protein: CASSPGSPAYTDTQYF. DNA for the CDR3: TGTGCCAGCAGCCCAGGGTCCCCAGCTTACACAGATACGCAGTATTTT.

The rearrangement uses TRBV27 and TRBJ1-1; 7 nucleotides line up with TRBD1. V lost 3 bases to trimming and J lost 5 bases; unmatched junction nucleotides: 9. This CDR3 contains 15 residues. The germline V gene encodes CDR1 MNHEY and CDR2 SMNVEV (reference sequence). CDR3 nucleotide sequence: TGTGCCAGCAGTTTCATGACAGGGTTTGGGACTGAAGCTTTCTTT. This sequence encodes CASSFMTGFGTEAFF.

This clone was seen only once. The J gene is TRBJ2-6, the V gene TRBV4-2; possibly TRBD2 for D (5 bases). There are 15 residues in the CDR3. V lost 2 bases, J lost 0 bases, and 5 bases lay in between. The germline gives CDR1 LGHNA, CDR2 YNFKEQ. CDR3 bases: TGTGCCAGCAGCCAACGGGGCTCTGGGGCCAACGTCCTGACTTTC. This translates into CASSQRGSGANVLTF.

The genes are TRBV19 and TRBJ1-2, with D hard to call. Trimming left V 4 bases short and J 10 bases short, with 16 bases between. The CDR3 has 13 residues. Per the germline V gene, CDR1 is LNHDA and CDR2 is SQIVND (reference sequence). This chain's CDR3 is CASSTGIGLNYTF. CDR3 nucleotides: TGTGCCAGTAGTACGGGGATTGGCCTTAACTACACCTTC. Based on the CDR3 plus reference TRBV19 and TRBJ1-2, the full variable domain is DGGITQSPKYLFRKEGQNVTLSCEQNLNHDAMYWYRQDPGQGLRLIYYSQIVNDFQKGDIAEGYSVSREKKESFPLTVTSAQKNPTAFYLCASSTGIGLNYTFGSGTRLTVV.

CDR3 amino acids: CASSANRVWDSGNTIYF. The DNA for the CDR3 is TGTGCCAGCAGTGCGAACAGGGTTTGGGACTCTGGAAACACCATATATTTT. The chain uses TRBV6-1 and TRBJ1-3; possible D gene TRBD1, 6 bases. Trimming shortened V by 4 bases and J by 0 bases, and 16 bases separated the two germline ends. The CDR3 loop spans 17 amino acids. CDR1 MNHNS and CDR2 SASEGT come from the germline V gene.

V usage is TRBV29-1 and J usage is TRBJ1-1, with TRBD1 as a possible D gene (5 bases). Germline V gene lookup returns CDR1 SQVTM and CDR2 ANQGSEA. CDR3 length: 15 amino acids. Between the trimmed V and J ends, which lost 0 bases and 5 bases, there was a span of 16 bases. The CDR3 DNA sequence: TGCAGCGTTGAAGAATTTGCAGGGTCCGGGACTGAAGCTTTCTTT. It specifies CSVEEFAGSGTEAFF. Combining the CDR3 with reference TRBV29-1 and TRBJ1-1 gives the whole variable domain SAVISQKPSRDICQRGTSLTIQCQVDSQVTMMFWYRQQPGQSLTLIATANQGSEATYESGFVIDKFPISRPNLTFSTLTVSNMSPEDSSIYLCSVEEFAGSGTEAFFGQGTRLTVV.

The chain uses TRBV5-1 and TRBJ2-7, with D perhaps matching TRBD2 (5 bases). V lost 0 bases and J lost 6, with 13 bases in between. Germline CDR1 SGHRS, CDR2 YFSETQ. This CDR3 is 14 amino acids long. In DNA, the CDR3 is TGCGCCAGCAGCTTGGAGGGCGTGGGAGCCGAGCAGTACTTC. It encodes CASSLEGVGAEQYF.

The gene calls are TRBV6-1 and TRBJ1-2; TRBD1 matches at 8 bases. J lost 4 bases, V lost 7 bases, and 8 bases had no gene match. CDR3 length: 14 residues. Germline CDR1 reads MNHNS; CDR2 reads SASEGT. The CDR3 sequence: CASIGQGSFYGYTF. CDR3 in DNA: TGTGCCAGCATAGGACAGGGTTCTTTCTATGGCTACACCTTC.

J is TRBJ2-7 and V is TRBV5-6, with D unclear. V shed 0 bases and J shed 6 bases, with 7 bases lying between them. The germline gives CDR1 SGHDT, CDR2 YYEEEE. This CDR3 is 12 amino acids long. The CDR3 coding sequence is TGTGCCAGCAGCTTGGTAAGAGGCGAGCAGTACTTC. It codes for CASSLVRGEQYF.

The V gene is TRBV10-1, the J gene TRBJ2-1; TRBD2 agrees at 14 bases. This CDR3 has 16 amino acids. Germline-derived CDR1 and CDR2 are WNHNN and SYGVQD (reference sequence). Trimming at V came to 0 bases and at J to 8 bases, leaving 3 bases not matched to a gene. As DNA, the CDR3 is TGCGCCAGCAGTGAGTCGACTAGCGGGGGGGCCTATGAGCAGTTCTTC. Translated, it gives CASSESTSGGAYEQFF.

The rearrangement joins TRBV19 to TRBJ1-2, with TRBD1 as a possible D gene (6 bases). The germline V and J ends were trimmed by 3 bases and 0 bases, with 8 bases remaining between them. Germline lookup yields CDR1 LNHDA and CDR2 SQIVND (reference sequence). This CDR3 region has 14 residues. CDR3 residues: CASSITGTNYGYTF. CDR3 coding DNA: TGTGCCAGTAGTATCACAGGGACTAACTATGGCTACACCTTC.

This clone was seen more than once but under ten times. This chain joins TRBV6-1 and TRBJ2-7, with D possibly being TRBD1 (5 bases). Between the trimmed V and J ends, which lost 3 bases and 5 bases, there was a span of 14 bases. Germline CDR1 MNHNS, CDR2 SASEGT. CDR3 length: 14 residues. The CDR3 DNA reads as TGTGCCAGCAGTGAGGGGCAGGGTCCCCACGAGCAGTACTTC. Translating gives CASSEGQGPHEQYF.

The DNA of the CDR3 is TGTGCCAGCAGTAATTTGGGAGTGGATTCACCCCTCCACTTT. It is translated as CASSNLGVDSPLHF. The chain links TRBV6-5 to TRBJ1-6, with unresolved D. This CDR3 is built from 14 residues. The germline gives CDR1 MNHEY, CDR2 SVGAGI. V was shortened by 5 bases and J by 8 bases, with 13 bases between the two germline ends.

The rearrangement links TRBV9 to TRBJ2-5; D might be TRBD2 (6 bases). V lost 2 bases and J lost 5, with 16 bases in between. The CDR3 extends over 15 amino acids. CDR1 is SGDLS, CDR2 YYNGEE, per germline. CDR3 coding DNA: TGTGCCAGCAGCGTTTCCTCGGGGGATTTGGAGACCCAGTACTTC. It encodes CASSVSSGDLETQYF.

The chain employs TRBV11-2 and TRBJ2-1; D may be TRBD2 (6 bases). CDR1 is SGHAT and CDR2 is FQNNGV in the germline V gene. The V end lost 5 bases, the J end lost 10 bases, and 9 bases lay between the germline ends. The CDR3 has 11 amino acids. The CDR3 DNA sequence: TGTGCCAGCAGCCACGGGGGAGAGCAGTTCTTC. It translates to CASSHGGEQFF.

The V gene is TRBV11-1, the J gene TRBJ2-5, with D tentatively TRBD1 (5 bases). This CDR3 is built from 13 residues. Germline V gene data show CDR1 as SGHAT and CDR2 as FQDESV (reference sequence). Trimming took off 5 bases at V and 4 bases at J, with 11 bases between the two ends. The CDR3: CASSPTVAETQYF. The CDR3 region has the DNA TGTGCCAGCAGCCCGACAGTCGCAGAGACCCAGTACTTC.

The CDR3 region has the DNA TGTGCCAGCAGCCGAGGGACAGTCGCTAGCACAGATACGCAGTATTTT. Protein product: CASSRGTVASTDTQYF. The chain has TRBV5-8 and TRBJ2-3; 7 bases line up with TRBD1. The CDR3 runs 16 residues. The V gene end was trimmed by 4 bases and the J gene end by 0 bases; junction bases not matched to a gene: 8. Germline-derived CDR1 and CDR2 are SGHTS and YDEGEE. Combining the CDR3 with reference TRBV5-8 and TRBJ2-3 gives the whole variable domain EAGVTQSPTHLIKTRGQQATLRCSPISGHTSVYWYQQALGLGLQFLLWYDEGEERNRGNFPPRFSGRQFPNYSSELNVNALELEDSALYLCASSRGTVASTDTQYFGPGTRLTVL.

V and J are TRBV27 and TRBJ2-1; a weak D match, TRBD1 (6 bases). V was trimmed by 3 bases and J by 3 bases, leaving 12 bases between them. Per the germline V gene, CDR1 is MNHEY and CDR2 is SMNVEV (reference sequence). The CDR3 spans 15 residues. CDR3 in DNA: TGTGCCAGCAGTTTCTACCTAGGGGGCTACAATGAGCAGTTCTTC. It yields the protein CASSFYLGGYNEQFF.

The CDR3 is CASRRGAGSGYTF. The CDR3 region has the DNA TGTGCCAGCAGGCGGGGGGCGGGTAGCGGCTACACCTTC. J is TRBJ1-2 and V is TRBV6-5, with D perhaps TRBD1 (6 bases). Trimming left V 6 bases short and J 8 bases short, with 16 bases between. The CDR3 length is 13 residues. From germline, CDR1 is MNHEY and CDR2 SVGAGI.

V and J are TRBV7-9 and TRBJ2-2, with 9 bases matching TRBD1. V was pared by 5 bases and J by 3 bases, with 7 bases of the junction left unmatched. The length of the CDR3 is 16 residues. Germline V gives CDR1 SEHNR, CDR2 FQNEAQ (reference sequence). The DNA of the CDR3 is TGTGCCAGCAGCCCCCGGACAGGGGACTACACCGGGGAGCTGTTTTTT. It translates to CASSPRTGDYTGELFF.

Written as DNA, the CDR3 is TGTGCCAGCAGCGAAGGGGCTTTTGAGGCCGAAAAACTGTTTTTT. The encoded protein is CASSEGAFEAEKLFF. The V call is TRBV9, the J call TRBJ1-4, with D possibly TRBD1 on 5 matching bases. Deletions cut 3 bases from V and 8 bases from J, with 17 bases between. The CDR3 covers 15 residues. CDR1 and CDR2 from the germline V gene are SGDLS and YYNGEE.